This T cell receptor (beta chain) derives from a study of blood T cell repertoires in COVID-19. Looking at the study overall: There were acute and convalescent COVID-19 samples, and they came from the United States, Italy and Spain. PBMCs, B-cell-depleted T cells, or T cells were the source of the cDNA or gDNA that made up the material.

There are 18 residues in the CDR3. Germline V CDR1 and CDR2: SNHLY, FYNNEI. Trimming shortened V by 2 bases and J by 10 bases, and 24 bases separated the two germline ends. In the source study's methods: It was from reference gene primer amplification that nucleated cell counts were estimated. Sequencing was performed with immunoSEQ multiplex PCR; in TCRdb, only in-frame clones are kept and a portion is missing. That table supplies the V and J calls and clone size; D and trimming were determined from the DNA. The table includes about 180,000 clones, 80% to 90% detected once. This clone was counted a few times.

The sample taken for sequencing was peripheral blood. This sequence was found in a man between 18 and 35 years old who had recovered from COVID-19. The gene calls are TRBV2 and TRBJ1-6; D call uncertain. The CDR3 protein is CASSENRAGLTVLSPLHF. CDR3 DNA sequence: TGTGCCAGCAGTGAAAACCGAGCCGGACTTACTGTATTATCACCCCTCCACTTT.